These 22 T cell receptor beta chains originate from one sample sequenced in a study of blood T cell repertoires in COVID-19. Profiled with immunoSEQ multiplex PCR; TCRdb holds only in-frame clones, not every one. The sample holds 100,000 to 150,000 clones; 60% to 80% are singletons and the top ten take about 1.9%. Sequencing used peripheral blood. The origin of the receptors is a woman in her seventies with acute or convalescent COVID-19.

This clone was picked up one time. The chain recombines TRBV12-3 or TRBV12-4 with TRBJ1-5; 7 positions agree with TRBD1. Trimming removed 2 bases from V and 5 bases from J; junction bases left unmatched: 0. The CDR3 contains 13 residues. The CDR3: CASSLTGDQPQHF. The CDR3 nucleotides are TGTGCCAGCAGTTTAACAGGGGATCAGCCCCAGCATTTT.

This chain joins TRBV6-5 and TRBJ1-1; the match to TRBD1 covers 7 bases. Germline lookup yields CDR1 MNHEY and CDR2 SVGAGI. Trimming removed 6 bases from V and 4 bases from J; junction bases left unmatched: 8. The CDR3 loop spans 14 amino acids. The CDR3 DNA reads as TGTGCCAGCAGCAAAGGGGGCTGGGGCACTGAAGCTTTCTTT. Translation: CASSKGGWGTEAFF.

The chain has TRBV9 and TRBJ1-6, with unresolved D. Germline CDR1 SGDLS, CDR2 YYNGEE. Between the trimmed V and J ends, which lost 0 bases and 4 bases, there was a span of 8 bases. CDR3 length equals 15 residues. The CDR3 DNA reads TGTGCCAGCAGCGTAGTAGACAAATATAATTCACCCCTCCACTTT. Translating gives CASSVVDKYNSPLHF.

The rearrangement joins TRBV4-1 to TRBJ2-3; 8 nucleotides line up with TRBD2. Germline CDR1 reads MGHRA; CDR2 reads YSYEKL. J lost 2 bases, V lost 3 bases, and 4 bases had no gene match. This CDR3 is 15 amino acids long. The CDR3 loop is CASSHRSGATDTQYF. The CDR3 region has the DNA TGCGCCAGCAGCCATCGTAGCGGGGCCACAGATACGCAGTATTTT.

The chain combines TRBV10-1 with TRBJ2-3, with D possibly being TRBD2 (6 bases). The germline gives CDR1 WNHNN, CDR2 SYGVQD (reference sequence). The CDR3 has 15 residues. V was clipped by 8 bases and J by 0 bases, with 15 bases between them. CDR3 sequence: CASSYGGASTDTQYF. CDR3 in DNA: TGCGCCAGCTCCTACGGCGGGGCAAGCACAGATACGCAGTATTTT.

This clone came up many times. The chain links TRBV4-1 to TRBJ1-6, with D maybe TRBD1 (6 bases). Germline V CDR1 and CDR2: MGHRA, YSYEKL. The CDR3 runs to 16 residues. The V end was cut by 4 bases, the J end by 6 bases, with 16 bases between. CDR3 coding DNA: TGCGCCAGCAGCCGAGCTTTACAGGGTTCTAATTCACCCCTCCACTTT. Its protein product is CASSRALQGSNSPLHF.

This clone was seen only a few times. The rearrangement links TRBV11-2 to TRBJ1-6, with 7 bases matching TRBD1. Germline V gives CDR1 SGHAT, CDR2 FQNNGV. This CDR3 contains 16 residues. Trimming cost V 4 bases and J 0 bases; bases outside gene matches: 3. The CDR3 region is CASSSDRSSYNSPLHF. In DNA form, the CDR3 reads TGTGCCAGCAGCTCGGACAGGAGCTCCTATAATTCACCCCTCCACTTT.

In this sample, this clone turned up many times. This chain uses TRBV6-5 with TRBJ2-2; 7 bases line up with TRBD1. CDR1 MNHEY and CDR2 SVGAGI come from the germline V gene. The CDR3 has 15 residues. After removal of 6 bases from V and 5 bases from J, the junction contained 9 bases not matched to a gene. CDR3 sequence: CASREPGQTTGELFF. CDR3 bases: TGTGCCAGCAGGGAGCCGGGACAGACAACCGGGGAGCTGTTTTTT.

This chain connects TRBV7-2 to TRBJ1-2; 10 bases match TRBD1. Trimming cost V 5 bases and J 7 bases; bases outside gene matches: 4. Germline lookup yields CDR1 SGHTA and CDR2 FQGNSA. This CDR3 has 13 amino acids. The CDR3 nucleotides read TGTGCCAGCAGCCGGGACAGGGGCAGTGGCTACACCTTC. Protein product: CASSRDRGSGYTF.

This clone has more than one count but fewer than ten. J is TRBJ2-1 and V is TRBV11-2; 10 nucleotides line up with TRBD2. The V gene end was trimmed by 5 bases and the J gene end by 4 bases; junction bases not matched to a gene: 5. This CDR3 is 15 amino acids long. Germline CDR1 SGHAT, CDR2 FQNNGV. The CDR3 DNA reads TGTGCCAGCAGCGCGGGACTAGCGCTTTACAATGAGCAGTTCTTC. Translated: CASSAGLALYNEQFF.

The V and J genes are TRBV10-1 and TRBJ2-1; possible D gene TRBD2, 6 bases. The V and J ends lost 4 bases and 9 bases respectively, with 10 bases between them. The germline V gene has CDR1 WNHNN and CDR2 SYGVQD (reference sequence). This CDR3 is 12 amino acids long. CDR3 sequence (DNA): TGCGCCAGCAGTGCCGGGGGTCGTGAGCAGTTCTTC. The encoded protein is CASSAGGREQFF.

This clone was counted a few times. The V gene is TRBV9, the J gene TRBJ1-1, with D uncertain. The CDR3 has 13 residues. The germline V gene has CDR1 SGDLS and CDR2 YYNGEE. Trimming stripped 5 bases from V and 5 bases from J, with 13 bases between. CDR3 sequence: CASSRERNTEAFF. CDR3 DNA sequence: TGTGCCAGCAGTCGGGAGAGAAATACTGAAGCTTTCTTT.

The CDR3 loop reads CASSYSRGRTFDGYTF. For the CDR3, the DNA is TGTGCCAGCAGTTACTCGAGAGGCAGGACTTTCGATGGCTACACCTTC. The chain links TRBV6-6 to TRBJ1-2; the D is unclear. The CDR3 is 16 residues long. Germline-derived CDR1 and CDR2 are MNHNY and SVGAGI (reference sequence). The V end was cut by 0 bases, the J end by 6 bases, with 17 bases between.

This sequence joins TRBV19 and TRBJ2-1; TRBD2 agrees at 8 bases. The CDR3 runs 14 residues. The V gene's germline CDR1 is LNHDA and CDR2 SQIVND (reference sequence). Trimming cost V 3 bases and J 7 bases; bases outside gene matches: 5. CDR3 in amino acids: CASSIRLAQNEQFF. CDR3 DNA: TGTGCCAGTAGTATCCGACTAGCGCAGAATGAGCAGTTCTTC.

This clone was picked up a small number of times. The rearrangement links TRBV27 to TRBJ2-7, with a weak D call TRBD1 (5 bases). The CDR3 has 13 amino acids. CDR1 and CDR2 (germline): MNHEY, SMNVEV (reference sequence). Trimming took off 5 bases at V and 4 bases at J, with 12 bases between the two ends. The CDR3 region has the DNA TGTGCCAGCAGTCTTGACAGCAGGTACGAGCAGTACTTC. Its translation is CASSLDSRYEQYF.

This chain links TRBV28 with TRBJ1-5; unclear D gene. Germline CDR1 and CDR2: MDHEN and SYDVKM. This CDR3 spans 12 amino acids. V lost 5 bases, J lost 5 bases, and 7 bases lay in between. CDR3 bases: TGTGCCAGCAGTGAGCTCTATCAGCCCCAGCATTTT. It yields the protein CASSELYQPQHF.

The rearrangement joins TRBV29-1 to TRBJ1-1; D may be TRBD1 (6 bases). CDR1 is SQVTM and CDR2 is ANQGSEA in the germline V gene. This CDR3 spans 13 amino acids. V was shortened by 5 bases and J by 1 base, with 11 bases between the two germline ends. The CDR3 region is CSVRDTTNTEAFF. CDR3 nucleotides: TGCAGCGTTCGGGACACGACGAACACTGAAGCTTTCTTT.

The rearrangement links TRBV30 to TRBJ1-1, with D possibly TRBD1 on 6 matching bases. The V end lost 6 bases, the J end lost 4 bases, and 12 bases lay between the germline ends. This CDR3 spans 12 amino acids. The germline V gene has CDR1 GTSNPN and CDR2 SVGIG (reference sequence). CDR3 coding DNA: TGTGCCTGCCTAGGGGGGGCCACTGAAGCTTTCTTT. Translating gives CACLGGATEAFF.

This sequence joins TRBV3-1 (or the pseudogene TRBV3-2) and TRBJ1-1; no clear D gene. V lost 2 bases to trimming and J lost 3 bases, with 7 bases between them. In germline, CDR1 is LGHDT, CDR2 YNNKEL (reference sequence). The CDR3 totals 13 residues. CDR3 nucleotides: TGTGCCAGCAGCCAAATGAGTGACACTGAAGCTTTCTTT. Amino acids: CASSQMSDTEAFF.

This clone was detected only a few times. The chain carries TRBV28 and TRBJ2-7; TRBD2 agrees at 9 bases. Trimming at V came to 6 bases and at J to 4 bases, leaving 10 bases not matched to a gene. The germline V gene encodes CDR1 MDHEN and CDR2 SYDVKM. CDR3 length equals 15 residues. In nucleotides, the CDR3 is TGTGCCAGCAGCCAGGGGACTAGCATGGGGTACGAGCAGTACTTC. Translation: CASSQGTSMGYEQYF.

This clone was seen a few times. The CDR3 bases are TGCGCCAGCAGCCAAGGGGACAGGGGGCGGGTTGAAAAACTGTTTTTT. Residues: CASSQGDRGRVEKLFF. V and J are TRBV4-1 and TRBJ1-4; TRBD1 matches at 12 bases. The CDR3 is 16 amino acids. V was clipped by 1 base and J by 7 bases; unmatched bases: 4. Germline V lookup: CDR1 MGHRA, CDR2 YSYEKL.

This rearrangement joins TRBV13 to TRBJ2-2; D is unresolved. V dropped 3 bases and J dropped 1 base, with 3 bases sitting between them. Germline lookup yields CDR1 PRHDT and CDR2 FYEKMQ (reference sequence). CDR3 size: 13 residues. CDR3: CASSFVNTGELFF. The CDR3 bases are TGTGCCAGCAGCTTCGTGAACACCGGGGAGCTGTTTTTT.